This T cell receptor beta chain was obtained from a study of blood T cell repertoires in COVID-19. Study in general: COVID-19 samples, acute and convalescent, were from the United States, Italy and Spain. The cDNA or gDNA used as material had been derived from T cells, B-cell-depleted T cells, or PBMCs.

Per the study methods: Reference gene primer amplification gave nucleated cell count estimates. Profiling relied on immunoSEQ multiplex PCR, and the TCRdb table lists in-frame clones only, not all of them. V and J calls and clone size are as listed in that table; D and trimming were resolved from the DNA. The sample consists of about 240,000 clones, roughly 83% of them appearing once. The CDR3 runs to 14 residues. Germline lookup yields CDR1 SQVTM and CDR2 ANQGSEA. J was trimmed by 2 bases and V by 6 bases; bases with no gene match: 6. The genes are TRBV29-1 and TRBJ1-3, with 8 bases that match TRBD1. The sample consisted of peripheral blood. The receptor was derived from an elderly man with acute or convalescent COVID-19. CDR3 sequence (DNA): TGCAGCGTCGGACAGGGAGTCGCTGGAAACACCATATATTTT. Amino acid sequence: CSVGQGVAGNTIYF. The full variable domain, completed using reference TRBV29-1 and TRBJ1-3, is SAVISQKPSRDICQRGTSLTIQCQVDSQVTMMFWYRQQPGQSLTLIATANQGSEATYESGFVIDKFPISRPNLTFSTLTVSNMSPEDSSIYLCSVGQGVAGNTIYFGEGSWLTVV.